The following is a TCR beta chain sequence with its context. It has no known antigen specificity. Qualities for individual bases were not recorded, and no much larger clone is one base off. The sample's time point label, in plain terms: baseline before first vaccination. Samples from vaccinated people were obtained from the UK trials COV001 and COV002, which included a single-blind randomized controlled phase 2/3 trial of AZD1222 (ChAdOx1 nCoV-19) in healthy adults. For TCRbeta chain sequencing, PBMC samples were collected from trial participants at day 0 and at day 28 after the second dose. The CDR3 regions of human TCRbeta chains were analyzed by immunosequencing. In the source study's methods: TCRs in the repertoires were compared against a reference library of SARS-CoV-2-specific TCRs that had been generated with the MIRA antigen-specificity platform. Breadth was defined as the fraction of unique TCRs that were SARS-CoV-2-associated. Depth was defined as the fraction of total T cells that were SARS-CoV-2-associated. Using the MIRA data, each spike-specific TCR was mapped to the spike region that the TCR reacts to and placed in a CD4 or CD8 class. Log10-transformed breadth and depth values were compared by one-way ANOVA with Sidak's multiple comparisons tests. TCRdb retrieved this table from immuneACCESS and kept in-frame rearrangements only. Not all clones are present; in checked studies, unresolved V genes account for under half, and no reason is known for the remainder. V, J and clone size are taken as reported in that table, and D and trimming were inferred from the DNA itself. The sample table shows approximately 180,000 clones, and approximately 90% are seen once. Together, the top ten hold less than 3% of the sample.

From the cysteine up to the phenylalanine, the CDR3 has a length of 16 residues. Only CDR3 DNA remains: 48 bases, in frame from the first base. V is clipped by 1 base and J by 1 base, and the sequence between their germline boundaries is 12 bases long. The germline V gene specifies SNHLY as CDR1 and FYNNEI as CDR2. The source of the sample is a study of T cell responses to AZD1222 COVID-19 vaccine (dated by TCRdb to the early 2020s). Background on the whole study: Because spike-specific TCR depth and breadth did not differ between the two schedules, AZD1222 recipients who got a second dose at roughly 4 weeks were pooled with those who got a second dose at roughly 12 weeks. A total of more than 230 trial participants underwent TCR sequencing, of whom 207 received two doses of AZD1222 and about 25 received two doses of the MenACWY control vaccine. Trial participants were enrolled by age into 18-55, 56-69 and 70-plus year subgroups, with about 150, 28 and 57 TCR-sequenced participants respectively. Broad study findings and their caveats: Conclusions about previously exposed vaccinees were limited because only six AZD1222 recipients were SARS-CoV-2 seropositive at baseline. In the small 56-69-year group, the increase in depth fell short of significance, most likely because of low power. Because no day 14 peak-response samples were available, repertoires were characterized only after the peak T cell response. After two AZD1222 doses, both the breadth and the depth of spike-specific TCRs were significantly higher than at day 0 and than in MenACWY recipients. Nearly half of unique spike-specific TCRs reportedly recognized epitopes outside regions mutated in the B.1.351 and B.1.1.7 variants. Most participants were white British and females outnumbered males, and the authors suggested that clonal diversity may have been underestimated. The whole spike protein was spanned by vaccine-associated CD4 TCRs, and dominant responses were seen in regions 160-218 and 743-854.

The TCR comes from an adult in good health. The V and J genes are TRBV2 and TRBJ2-3, with TRBD2 tentatively as D gene (5 bases match). Sequenced here: peripheral blood, sampled on day 0 of AZD1222 vaccination. The CDR3 protein: CASSEVGKERTDTQYF. The sequenced DNA is TGTGCCAGCAGTGAAGTCGGGAAAGAGCGCACAGATACGCAGTATTTT.